This T cell receptor beta chain is from a study of blood T cell repertoires in COVID-19. About the study: Donors in the United States, Italy and Spain gave samples during acute or convalescent COVID-19.

TCRdb keeps only in-frame clones here, not all; method: immunoSEQ multiplex PCR. The sample lists 250,000 to 350,000 clones, around 87% occurring once. The sequence was collected from a woman aged 45-60 years who had recovered from COVID-19. The specimen sequenced was peripheral blood.

The CDR3 DNA reads TGTGCCAGCAGGAGGGAAGAGCGAGACTACGAGCAGTACTTC. Protein product: CASRREERDYEQYF. V is TRBV11-3 and J is TRBJ2-7, with a possible D match to TRBD2 (5 bases). CDR3 length equals 14 residues. Looked up from germline, CDR1 is SGHNT and CDR2 is YENEEA. V was clipped by 6 bases and J by 3 bases, with 15 bases between them.